This T cell receptor (beta chain) was sequenced during a study of shared clonotypes between healthy human individuals. Positively selected for CCR7, the CD45RO-negative cells used as naive CD8 cells excluded terminally differentiated effector memory CD45RA+ cells. Measured with immunoSEQ multiplex PCR; TCRdb has only the in-frame clones, and not every one. In the table there are approximately 2,000,000 clones, approximately 92% of which are singletons. Sequencing was done on a sample of naive CD8+ T cells from PBMCs. The clonotype comes from a man aged 18-30 years in good health. Some clones in this sample may be carry-over from other donors' samples.

This CDR3 is CASSSGYNEKLFF. The CDR3 region has the DNA TGTGCCAGCAGCTCGGGTTATAATGAAAAACTGTTTTTT. The chain couples TRBV5-6 to TRBJ1-4; D gene ambiguous. Trimming took off 3 bases at V and 4 bases at J, with 7 bases between the two ends. Germline V gene lookup returns CDR1 SGHDT and CDR2 YYEEEE. CDR3 size: 13 residues.